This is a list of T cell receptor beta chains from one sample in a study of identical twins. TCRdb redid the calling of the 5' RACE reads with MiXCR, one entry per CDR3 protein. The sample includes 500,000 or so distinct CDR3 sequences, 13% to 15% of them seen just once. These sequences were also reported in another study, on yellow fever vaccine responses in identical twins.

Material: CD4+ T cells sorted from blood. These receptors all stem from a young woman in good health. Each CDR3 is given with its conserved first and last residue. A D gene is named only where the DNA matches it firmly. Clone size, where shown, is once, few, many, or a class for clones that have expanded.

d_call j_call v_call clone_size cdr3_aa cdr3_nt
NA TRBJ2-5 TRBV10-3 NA CAISQTDQETQYF TGTGCCATCAGTCAGACAGACCAAGAGACCCAGTACTTC
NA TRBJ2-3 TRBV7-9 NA CASTPLSDTQYF TGTGCCAGCACCCCTCTCTCGGATACGCAGTATTTT
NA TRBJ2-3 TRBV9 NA CASSVGFVGLGISADTQYF TGTGCCAGCAGCGTAGGTTTCGTGGGCCTGGGTATCTCAGCGGATACGCAGTATTTT
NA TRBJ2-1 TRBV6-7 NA CASTLPSRQPQNEQFF TGTGCCAGCACCCTACCGTCGCGGCAGCCCCAGAATGAGCAGTTCTTC
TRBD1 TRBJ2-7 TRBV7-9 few CASSLGGAGGAYEQYF TGTGCCAGCAGCTTAGGGGGGGCAGGGGGCGCGTACGAGCAGTACTTC
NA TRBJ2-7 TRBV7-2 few CASSRDQGREQYF TGTGCCAGCAGCAGAGATCAGGGTCGCGAGCAGTACTTC
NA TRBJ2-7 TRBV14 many CASSQGLEQYF TGTGCCAGCAGCCAAGGGCTCGAGCAGTACTTC
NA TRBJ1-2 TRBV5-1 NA CASSLAAGANYGYTF TGCGCCAGCAGCTTGGCCGCAGGTGCTAACTATGGCTACACCTTC
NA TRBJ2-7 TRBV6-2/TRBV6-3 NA CASSFAGYYEQYF TGTGCCAGCAGTTTCGCTGGTTACTACGAGCAGTACTTC
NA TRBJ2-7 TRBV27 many CASSFYRESLGQQYF TGTGCCAGCAGTTTTTACAGGGAGTCTTTAGGACAGCAGTACTTC
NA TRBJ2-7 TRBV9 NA CASSVAGDSLSYEQYF TGTGCCAGCAGCGTAGCCGGAGACAGCCTCTCCTACGAGCAGTACTTC
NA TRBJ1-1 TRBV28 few CASSLGLGRAFF TGTGCCAGCAGTTTAGGACTCGGGCGAGCTTTCTTT
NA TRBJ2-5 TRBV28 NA CASSLRGTKTETQYF TGTGCCAGCAGTTTAAGAGGGACAAAGACAGAGACCCAGTACTTC
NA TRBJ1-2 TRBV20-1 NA CSARELTVSGYTF TGCAGTGCTAGAGAGCTAACAGTCTCTGGCTACACCTTC
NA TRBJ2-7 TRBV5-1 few CASSDKAGTTYEQYF TGCGCCAGCAGCGACAAAGCCGGGACAACCTACGAGCAGTACTTC
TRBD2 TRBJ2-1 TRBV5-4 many CASSPGTSGNNEQFF TGTGCCAGCAGCCCCGGGACTAGCGGAAACAATGAGCAGTTCTTC
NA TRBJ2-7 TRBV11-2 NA CASSLGPGGRRIPYEQYF TGTGCCAGCAGCTTAGGCCCGGGGGGCAGGCGGATTCCCTACGAGCAGTACTTC
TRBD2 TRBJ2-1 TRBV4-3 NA CASSQDLPGLAGVNEQFF TGCGCCAGCAGCCAAGATTTGCCCGGACTAGCGGGAGTCAATGAGCAGTTCTTC
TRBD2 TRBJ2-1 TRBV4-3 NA CASSQIGTSGLNEQFF TGCGCCAGCAGCCAAATTGGGACTAGCGGCCTCAATGAGCAGTTCTTC
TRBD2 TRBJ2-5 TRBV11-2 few CASSYRAGGPETQYF TGTGCCAGCAGCTACAGAGCGGGGGGGCCGGAGACCCAGTACTTC
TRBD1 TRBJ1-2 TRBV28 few CASSLLGQNYGYTF TGTGCCAGCAGTTTACTGGGACAGAACTATGGCTACACCTTC
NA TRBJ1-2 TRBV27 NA CASGGPQRGGYTF TGTGCCAGCGGCGGACCACAGAGAGGAGGCTACACCTTC
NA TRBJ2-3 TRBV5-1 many CASSFGGAEDTQYF TGCGCCAGCAGCTTTGGGGGGGCCGAGGATACGCAGTATTTT
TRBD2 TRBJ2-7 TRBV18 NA CASSPQSTSGVYEQYF TGTGCCAGCTCACCACAATCGACTAGCGGGGTCTACGAGCAGTACTTC
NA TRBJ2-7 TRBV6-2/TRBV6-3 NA CASSYSVGGEQYF TGTGCCAGCAGTTACTCCGTGGGTGGCGAGCAGTACTTC
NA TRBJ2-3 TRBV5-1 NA CASSLSWGWTDTQYF TGCGCCAGCAGCTTGAGCTGGGGTTGGACAGATACGCAGTATTTT
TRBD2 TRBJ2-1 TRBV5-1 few CASSLAPSGYNEQFF TGCGCCAGCAGCTTGGCGCCTAGCGGATACAATGAGCAGTTCTTC
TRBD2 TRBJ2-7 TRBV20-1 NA CSARRGLAAYEQYF TGCAGTGCTAGGAGGGGACTAGCGGCCTACGAGCAGTACTTC
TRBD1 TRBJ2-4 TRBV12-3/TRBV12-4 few CASSPRDSSKNIQYF TGTGCCAGCAGTCCCCGGGACAGTTCCAAAAACATTCAGTACTTC
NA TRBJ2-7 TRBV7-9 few CASSLSWGSPDYEQYF TGTGCCAGCAGCTTAAGCTGGGGGTCCCCTGACTACGAGCAGTACTTC
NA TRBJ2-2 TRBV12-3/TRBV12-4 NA CASSFKLNTGELFF TGTGCCAGCAGTTTCAAGCTGAACACCGGGGAGCTGTTTTTT
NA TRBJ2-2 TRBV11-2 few CASRVPGVNTGELFF TGTGCCAGCAGGGTGCCCGGGGTGAACACCGGGGAGCTGTTTTTT
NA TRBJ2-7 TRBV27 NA CASSFEFRGTYEQYF TGTGCCAGCAGTTTTGAATTTCGGGGGACCTACGAGCAGTACTTC
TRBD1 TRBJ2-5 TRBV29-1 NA CSARQGVLYQETQYF TGCAGCGCCCGACAGGGGGTATTATACCAAGAGACCCAGTACTTC
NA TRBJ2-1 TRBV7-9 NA CASSLEAARGGNEQFF TGTGCCAGCAGCTTAGAGGCGGCTAGGGGTGGGAATGAGCAGTTCTTC
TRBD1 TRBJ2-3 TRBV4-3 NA CASSHEPIRDSLPYF TGCGCCAGCAGCCATGAGCCGATCCGGGACAGCCTCCCATATTTT
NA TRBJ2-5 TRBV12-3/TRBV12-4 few CASSLKRETQYF TGTGCCAGCAGTTTGAAAAGAGAGACCCAGTACTTC
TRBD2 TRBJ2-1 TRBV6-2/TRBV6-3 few CASSLGLAGPVPHNEQFF TGTGCCAGCAGCCTGGGACTAGCGGGGCCTGTCCCCCACAATGAGCAGTTCTTC